This TCR beta chain was identified during a study of response to subunit inactivated influenza vaccine. Concerning this clonotype: Its antigen is currently unknown.

TCRdb redid the calling of the RT-PCR reads with MiXCR, one entry per CDR3 protein. The table records about 830,000 distinct CDR3 sequences, about 18% of them present only once. Study findings and constraints: It was the authors' suggestion that each seasonal influenza vaccination recruits few new T cells.

The CDR3 contains 15 residues. The germline V and J ends were trimmed by 5 bases and 0 bases, with 13 bases remaining between them. The TCR sequence derives from a man between 45 and 60 years old who received an inactivated influenza vaccine. The chain links TRBV12-3 or TRBV12-4 to TRBJ1-1; D gene uncertain. This specimen consisted of PBMCs from blood, obtained 4 to 6 days after vaccination. The DNA for the CDR3 is TGTGCCAGCAGTCCGGCCGGACCGATGAACACTGAAGCTTTCTTT. This sequence encodes CASSPAGPMNTEAFF.